Given below is one T cell receptor (beta chain) in context. TCRdb reanalyzed the 5' RACE reads and collapses them to one entry per CDR3 protein, without DNA. This repertoire comprises about 460,000 distinct CDR3 sequences; its ten largest clones make up under 1.5%. These data are taken from a study of T cells expressing NK-cell markers. Overall study context: Seven donors tested HCMV-seropositive and one tested seronegative among the eight sequenced.

This CDR3 has 15 amino acids. What was sequenced was blood T cells: a sorted CD56 or NKG2C T cell subset, CD4+ or CD8+ T cells, or bulk PBMC T cells (not recorded which). The chain has TRBV6-7 and TRBJ2-5; the TCRdb call, TRBD1, lacks DNA for checking. TRBV6-7 is an open reading frame whose function is uncertain. This TCR was sampled from a woman aged 45-59 years in good health. The CDR3 here is CASSYTYDTGGGLYF.